The 25 T cell receptor beta chains in this list originate from one sample, sequenced in a study of OX40 agonist ivuxolimab in advanced cancers. Sequenced by immunoSEQ multiplex PCR; TCRdb stores in-frame clones only, minus some. The sample records some 97,000 clones, approximately 90% being singletons. Sequencing used CD4+ or CD8+ T cells sorted from blood, obtained in a trial of the OX40 agonist ivuxolimab. These receptors were obtained from an adult with an advanced solid tumor such as melanoma, head and neck, liver or kidney cancer.

The chain couples TRBV5-6 to TRBJ1-2; unclear D gene. Trimming took 2 bases from V and 4 from J, leaving 9 bases between them. The CDR3 has 13 amino acids. Germline CDR1 reads SGHDT; CDR2 reads YYEEEE. The DNA for the CDR3 is TGTGCCAGCAGCTTAGGAGGTTCCTATGGCTACACCTTC. It specifies CASSLGGSYGYTF.

This sequence joins TRBV4-1 and TRBJ1-3, with 9 bases aligning to TRBD1. Trimming cost V 1 base and J 1 base; bases outside gene matches: 5. The CDR3 sequence is 17 residues long. Germline CDR1 and CDR2: MGHRA and YSYEKL. The CDR3 nucleotides read TGCGCCAGCAGCCAAGGCCAACAGGGGGCTTCTGGAAACACCATATATTTT. Translation: CASSQGQQGASGNTIYF.

The chain employs TRBV5-5 and TRBJ2-7, with D tentatively TRBD1 or TRBD2 (6 bases each). The CDR3 loop spans 14 amino acids. Trimming left V 2 bases short and J 1 base short, with 10 bases between. CDR1 SGHKS and CDR2 YYEKEE come from the germline V gene (reference sequence). CDR3 DNA sequence: TGTGCCAGCAGCTTCGGGGGCGTATCCTACGAGCAGTACTTC. Its protein is CASSFGGVSYEQYF.

The rearrangement uses TRBV7-7 and TRBJ2-2; D gene ambiguous. This CDR3 contains 13 residues. Deletions cut 2 bases from V and 4 bases from J, with 5 bases between. The germline V gene has CDR1 SSHAT and CDR2 FNYEAQ (reference sequence). The CDR3 loop reads CASSLSGTGELFF. The DNA of the CDR3 is TGTGCCAGCAGCTTATCCGGCACCGGGGAGCTGTTTTTT.

The V gene is TRBV29-1, the J gene TRBJ2-1; 9 nucleotides agree with TRBD1. The V segment lost 3 bases and the J segment 6 bases; nucleotides outside the gene matches: 3. Germline V gene data show CDR1 as SQVTM and CDR2 as ANQGSEA. This CDR3 comprises 13 residues. CDR3 in DNA: TGCAGCGTTGACGGGACAGGGTTCAATGAGCAGTTCTTC. Translated: CSVDGTGFNEQFF.

The chain employs TRBV6-6 and TRBJ2-7, with 7 bases aligning to TRBD1. The CDR3 consists of 15 residues. Per germline, CDR1 MNHNY and CDR2 SVGAGI (reference sequence). J lost 4 bases, V lost 0 bases, and 6 bases had no gene match. CDR3 sequence (DNA): TGTGCCAGCAGTTACTCGAGGGGGCAAAGTTACGAGCAGTACTTC. Translated, it gives CASSYSRGQSYEQYF.

CDR3 amino acids: CASSPQGEGEAFF. The CDR3 coding sequence is TGTGCCAGCTCACCACAGGGGGAGGGGGAAGCTTTCTTT. V and J are TRBV18 and TRBJ1-1; D is possibly TRBD1 (6 bases). Per germline, CDR1 KGHSH and CDR2 LQKENI. V lost 1 base and J 8 bases, leaving 11 bases between the germline ends. This CDR3 is built from 13 residues.

This chain uses TRBV5-6 with TRBJ2-1; 7 nucleotides line up with TRBD1. CDR3 length equals 15 residues. The germline V gene has CDR1 SGHDT and CDR2 YYEEEE. The trim removed 4 bases at V and 8 bases at J, leaving 12 bases unmatched. This chain's CDR3 is CASSIRTGPAYEQFF. CDR3 coding DNA: TGTGCCAGCAGCATCCGGACAGGACCGGCGTATGAGCAGTTCTTC.

The rearrangement uses TRBV5-5 and TRBJ2-6; 11 nucleotides align to TRBD1. V was clipped by 1 base and J by 2 bases; unmatched bases: 11. Germline CDR1 SGHKS, CDR2 YYEKEE (reference sequence). The CDR3 sequence is 20 residues long. CDR3 in DNA: TGTGCCAGCAGCTTGAGGTCTTTTGGACAGGGGGCCACTGGGGCCAACGTCCTGACTTTC. This gives the protein CASSLRSFGQGATGANVLTF.

This clone was observed a single time. This chain links TRBV2 with TRBJ2-7, with D uncertain. The germline V gene has CDR1 SNHLY and CDR2 FYNNEI. With 6 bases removed from V and 12 bases from J, the gap between germline ends came to 27 bases. This CDR3 has 15 residues. The CDR3: CASRLYLGSVEIRYF. CDR3 DNA: TGTGCCAGCAGGTTGTATCTGGGCTCTGTGGAAATCAGGTACTTC.

The sample holds one count of this clone. The chain recombines TRBV29-1 with TRBJ2-1; D might be TRBD2 (6 bases). Looked up from germline, CDR1 is SQVTM and CDR2 is ANQGSEA. The CDR3 extends over 12 amino acids. DNA of the CDR3: TGCACGGGGGTAGTAGGGTACAATGAGCAGTTCTTC. Residues: CTGVVGYNEQFF.

This chain links TRBV5-1 with TRBJ2-7; 7 bases are a match to TRBD1. Germline values: CDR1 SGHRS, CDR2 YFSETQ. CDR3 length: 14 residues. Germline trimming cut 4 bases from V and 5 bases from J; bases unmatched to any gene: 9. The CDR3 DNA follows: TGCGCCAGCAGCCAGTTGACAGGGATAAACGAGCAGTACTTC. Translated, it gives CASSQLTGINEQYF.

In this sample, this clone turned up a few times. The chain uses TRBV5-5 and TRBJ2-2, with TRBD1 matching over 8 bases. J lost 7 bases, V lost 2 bases, and 4 bases had no gene match. The CDR3 consists of 14 residues. Per germline, CDR1 SGHKS and CDR2 YYEKEE (reference sequence). CDR3 region: CASSFSGTGGELFF. The CDR3, as DNA: TGTGCCAGCAGCTTTAGTGGGACAGGCGGGGAGCTGTTTTTT.

The gene calls are TRBV9 and TRBJ2-1; D gene ambiguous. CDR1 is SGDLS and CDR2 is YYNGEE in the germline V gene. The CDR3 covers 15 residues. V was clipped by 4 bases and J by 0 bases, with 11 bases between them. CDR3 nucleotides: TGTGCCAGCAGCCCGTTCGTTAGCTCCTACAATGAGCAGTTCTTC. Translated: CASSPFVSSYNEQFF.

V usage is TRBV4-3 and J usage is TRBJ2-5; D not certain. Trimming shortened V by 4 bases and J by 4 bases, and 10 bases separated the two germline ends. Germline-derived CDR1 and CDR2 are LGHNA and YSLEER. The CDR3 has 13 residues. The CDR3, as DNA: TGCGCCAGCAGCCGGGTATCAGGAGAGACCCAGTACTTC. Protein sequence: CASSRVSGETQYF.

CDR3 region: CASSYRSSSYEQYF. In DNA form, the CDR3 reads TGTGCCAGCAGTTACAGATCGAGCTCCTACGAGCAGTACTTC. The chain carries TRBV6-6 and TRBJ2-7, with D unresolved. V was clipped by 2 bases and J by 0 bases, with 8 bases between them. This CDR3 has 14 amino acids. Germline V lookup: CDR1 MNHNY, CDR2 SVGAGI (reference sequence).

The J gene is TRBJ1-1, the V gene TRBV10-3; D gene unclear. The CDR3 is 13 amino acids. Trimming took 4 bases from V and 1 from J, leaving 7 bases between them. From germline, CDR1 is ENHRY and CDR2 SYGVKD. The chain's CDR3 is CAISGSGNTEAFF. The CDR3 DNA reads as TGTGCCATCAGTGGTTCAGGGAACACTGAAGCTTTCTTT.

The gene calls are TRBV4-3 and TRBJ2-5, with 11 bases fitting TRBD1. Trimming at V came to 2 bases and at J to 4 bases, leaving 3 bases not matched to a gene. CDR1 and CDR2 from the germline V gene are LGHNA and YSLEER. CDR3 length: 15 residues. The CDR3: CASSQWTGGLETQYF. The CDR3 DNA sequence: TGCGCCAGCAGCCAATGGACAGGGGGCCTAGAGACCCAGTACTTC.

This chain uses TRBV5-4 with TRBJ2-1; 10 positions match TRBD2. The CDR3 spans 13 residues. Germline CDR1 reads SGHNT; CDR2 reads YYREEE (reference sequence). V gave up 1 base and J gave up 10 bases; unmatched junction bases: 2. The CDR3 DNA is TGTGCCAGCAGCTTGACTAGCGGGAAAGAGCAGTTCTTC. Amino acid sequence: CASSLTSGKEQFF.

The DNA for the CDR3 is TGTGCCAGCAGCTTGGGAGCGGGAGGAAACACCGGGGAGCTGTTTTTT. Amino acid sequence: CASSLGAGGNTGELFF. The chain carries TRBV5-4 and TRBJ2-2; 9 nucleotides match TRBD2. The V segment lost 0 bases and the J segment 2 bases; nucleotides outside the gene matches: 2. This CDR3 has 16 amino acids. The germline gives CDR1 SGHNT, CDR2 YYREEE (reference sequence). The full variable domain, with the rest looked up from reference TRBV5-4 and TRBJ2-2, is ETGVTQSPTHLIKTRGQQVTLRCSSQSGHNTVSWYQQALGQGPQFIFQYYREEENGRGNFPPRFSGLQFPNYSSELNVNALELDDSALYLCASSLGAGGNTGELFFGEGSRLTVL.

V usage is TRBV5-5 and J usage is TRBJ2-1, with 9 positions matching TRBD2. V was clipped by 3 bases and J by 2 bases; unmatched bases: 3. Germline CDR1 and CDR2: SGHKS and YYEKEE (reference sequence). The CDR3 is 15 amino acids. The CDR3 coding sequence is TGTGCCAGCAGCTCTGCTAGCGGGACCTACAATGAGCAGTTCTTC. This translates into CASSSASGTYNEQFF.

The chain links TRBV18 to TRBJ1-2, with D unclear. V was trimmed by 1 base and J by 8 bases, leaving 23 bases between them. CDR3 length equals 17 residues. Germline V gives CDR1 KGHSH, CDR2 LQKENI. This CDR3 reads CASSPRIIAPADGGYTF. The DNA for the CDR3 is TGTGCCAGCTCACCACGGATCATCGCTCCGGCGGACGGCGGCTACACCTTC.

This clone came up a few times. This rearrangement joins TRBV9 to TRBJ2-3; D is ambiguous. V was pared by 3 bases and J by 2 bases, with 16 bases between. This CDR3 is built from 16 residues. The germline V gene has CDR1 SGDLS and CDR2 YYNGEE. For the CDR3, the DNA is TGTGCCAGCAGCGGGGGAAGGAGTCCTAACACAGATACGCAGTATTTT. Its translation is CASSGGRSPNTDTQYF.

This clone was observed a few times. This chain connects TRBV19 to TRBJ2-7; 9 positions match TRBD2. After removal of 6 bases from V and 2 bases from J, the junction contained 5 bases not matched to a gene. The CDR3 length is 14 residues. Germline loops: CDR1 LNHDA, CDR2 SQIVND (reference sequence). This CDR3 is CASRMTSGTYEQYF. CDR3 coding DNA: TGTGCCAGTAGGATGACTAGCGGAACCTACGAGCAGTACTTC.

The chain has TRBV11-2 and TRBJ1-1; 8 positions match TRBD1. The junction had 12 bases not matched to a gene; V was cut back by 6 bases and J by 6 bases. Germline CDR1 SGHAT, CDR2 FQNNGV. This CDR3 region has 15 residues. CDR3 protein: CASRPPGGRVAEAFF. The CDR3 DNA sequence: TGTGCCAGCAGACCCCCAGGGGGCAGGGTGGCTGAAGCTTTCTTT.